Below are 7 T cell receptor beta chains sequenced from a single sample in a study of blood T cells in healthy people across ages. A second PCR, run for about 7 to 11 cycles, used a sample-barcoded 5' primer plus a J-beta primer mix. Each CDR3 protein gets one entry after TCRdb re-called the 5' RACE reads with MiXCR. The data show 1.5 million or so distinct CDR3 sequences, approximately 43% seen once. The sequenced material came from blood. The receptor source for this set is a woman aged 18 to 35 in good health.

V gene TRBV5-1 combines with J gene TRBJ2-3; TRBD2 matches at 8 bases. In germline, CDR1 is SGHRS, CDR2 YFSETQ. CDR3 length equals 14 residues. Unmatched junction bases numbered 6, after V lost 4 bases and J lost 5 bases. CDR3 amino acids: CASSHTSGEDTQYF. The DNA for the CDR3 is TGCGCCAGCAGCCATACTAGCGGCGAAGATACGCAGTATTTT.

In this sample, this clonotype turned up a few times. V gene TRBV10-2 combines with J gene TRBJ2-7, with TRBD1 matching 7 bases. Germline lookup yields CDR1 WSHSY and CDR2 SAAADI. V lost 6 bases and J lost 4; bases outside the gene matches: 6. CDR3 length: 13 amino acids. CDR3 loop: CASRKSRGYEQYF. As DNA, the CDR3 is TGCGCCAGCAGGAAGTCCAGGGGGTACGAGCAGTACTTC.

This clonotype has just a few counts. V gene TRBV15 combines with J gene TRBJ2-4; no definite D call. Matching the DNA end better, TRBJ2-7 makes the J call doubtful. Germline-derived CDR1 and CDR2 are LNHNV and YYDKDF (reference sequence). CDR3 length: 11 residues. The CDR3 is CATSDAREQYF. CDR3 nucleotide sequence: TGTGCCACCAGCGACGCCCGCGAGCAGTACTTC.

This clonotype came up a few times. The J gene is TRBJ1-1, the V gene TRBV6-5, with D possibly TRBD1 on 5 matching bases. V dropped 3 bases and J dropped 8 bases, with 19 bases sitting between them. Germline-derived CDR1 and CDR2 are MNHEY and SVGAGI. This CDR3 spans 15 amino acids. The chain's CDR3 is CASSYLQRGTSEAFF. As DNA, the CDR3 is TGTGCCAGCAGTTATCTACAGAGGGGAACTTCCGAAGCTTTCTTT.

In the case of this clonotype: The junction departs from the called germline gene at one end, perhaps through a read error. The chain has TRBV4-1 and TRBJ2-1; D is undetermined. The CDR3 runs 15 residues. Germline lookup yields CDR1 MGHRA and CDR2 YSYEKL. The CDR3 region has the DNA TGCGCCAGCAGCCAAGTTACGGGTAGCTACAAGGAGCAGTTCTTC. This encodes CASSQVTGSYKEQFF.

CDR3 sequence: CASSPINGELFF. In DNA form, the CDR3 reads TGTGCCAGCTCACCAATCAACGGGGAGCTGTTTTTT. The genes are TRBV18 and TRBJ2-2; D gene uncertain. CDR1 and CDR2 (germline): KGHSH, LQKENI. The CDR3 spans 12 residues. The ends were cut back, 2 bases at V and 7 bases at J, with 5 bases in the middle.

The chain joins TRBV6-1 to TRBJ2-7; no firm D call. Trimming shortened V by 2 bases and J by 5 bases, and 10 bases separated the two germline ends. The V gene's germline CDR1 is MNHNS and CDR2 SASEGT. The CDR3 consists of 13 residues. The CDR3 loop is CASSELAVNEQYF. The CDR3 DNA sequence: TGTGCCAGCAGTGAACTCGCGGTCAACGAGCAGTACTTC.